These T cell receptor beta chains were read from a single sample in a study of beta chain features in type 1 diabetes. Generated by immunoSEQ multiplex PCR, the TCRdb table keeps only in-frame clones and is missing some. The table records 120,000 to 150,000 clones, roughly 53% of them present only once. Sequencing was performed on Tregs from blood. These receptors were collected from a man aged 18 to 29 in good health. The CDR3 runs from the conserved cysteine through the conserved F or W. Fields, in order: D gene, clone size, V gene, J gene, CDR3 protein, CDR3 DNA. A D gene is named only where the DNA matches it firmly. Clone sizes are given selectively: once, few, many, or a class where the clone is expanded.

NA,NA,TRBV2,TRBJ2-1,CASKSWLVAEEGNEQFF,TGTGCCAGCAAATCCTGGCTCGTCGCAGAGGAGGGCAATGAGCAGTTCTTC
NA,NA,TRBV28,TRBJ2-1,CATAYRRAHVRNEQFF,TGTGCCACCGCATACCGGAGAGCGCACGTTCGGAATGAGCAGTTCTTC
TRBD1,few,TRBV9,TRBJ2-7,CASSNTGGVLGEQYF,TGTGCCAGCAGCAACACAGGGGGCGTCTTGGGGGAGCAGTACTTC
TRBD1,few,TRBV20-1,TRBJ1-2,CSAPRDRLSF,TGCAGTGCGCCCCGGGACAGGCTCTCCTTC
NA,NA,TRBV7-9,TRBJ2-7,CASSPGLFSYEQYF,TGTGCCAGCAGCCCCGGACTGTTCTCCTACGAGCAGTACTTC
NA,few,TRBV5-5,TRBJ2-1,CASSLPSLGAEQFF,TGTGCCAGCAGCTTACCTTCTTTGGGGGCGGAGCAGTTCTTC
TRBD1,NA,TRBV29-1,TRBJ2-7,CSVEEYRGRSFYEQYF,TGCAGCGTTGAAGAGTACAGGGGGCGAAGTTTCTACGAGCAGTACTTC
NA,once,TRBV6-5,TRBJ2-1,CASSPSGGNEQFF,TGTGCCAGCAGCCCCTCCGGGGGTAATGAGCAGTTCTTC
TRBD1,NA,TRBV6-1,TRBJ2-5,CASRSLGQAVETQYF,TGTGCCAGCAGAAGCTTAGGACAGGCAGTAGAGACCCAGTACTTC
TRBD1,few,TRBV7-8,TRBJ2-2,CASSQGQGWTGELFF,TGTGCCAGCAGCCAAGGACAGGGGTGGACCGGGGAGCTGTTTTTT
NA,NA,TRBV7-9,TRBJ1-4,CASSPRQNEKLFF,TGTGCCAGCAGCCCGAGACAGAATGAAAAACTGTTTTTT
NA,NA,TRBV18,TRBJ2-7,CASSPRPSYEQYF,TGTGCCAGCTCACCCAGGCCTTCCTACGAGCAGTACTTC
NA,NA,TRBV28,TRBJ2-7,CASSLGYEQYF,TGTGCCAGCAGTCTCGGGTACGAGCAGTACTTC
TRBD1,NA,TRBV6-6,TRBJ2-5,CASSPRTGGLETQYF,TGTGCCAGCAGCCCCCGGACAGGGGGCTTGGAGACCCAGTACTTC
TRBD2,NA,TRBV11-2,TRBJ2-3,CASSRLAGNSDTQYF,TGTGCCAGCAGCCGACTAGCGGGAAATTCAGATACGCAGTATTTT
NA,NA,TRBV15,TRBJ1-4,CATSRARGATNEKLFF,TGTGCCACCAGCAGAGCTCGGGGAGCAACTAATGAAAAACTGTTTTTT